The TCR beta chain under discussion was sequenced for a study of cytomegalovirus exposure and HLA in healthy donors. CDR3 size: 15 residues. Trimming stripped 6 bases from V and 2 bases from J, with 14 bases between. Germline assignment: CDR1 MDHEN and CDR2 SYDVKM. Sequencing was performed with immunoSEQ multiplex PCR; in TCRdb, only in-frame clones are kept and a portion is missing. The table lists 150,000 or so clones, approximately 90% of them singletons, with around 6% in the top ten. The sequencing sample was made of PBMCs. This TCR was sampled from a woman aged 25 to 45 in good health and CMV-seropositive. The chain employs TRBV28 and TRBJ1-5; D is uncertain. The CDR3 loop reads CASRNSVGGNQPQHF. DNA of the CDR3: TGTGCCAGCAGAAATAGCGTAGGTGGCAATCAGCCCCAGCATTTT.